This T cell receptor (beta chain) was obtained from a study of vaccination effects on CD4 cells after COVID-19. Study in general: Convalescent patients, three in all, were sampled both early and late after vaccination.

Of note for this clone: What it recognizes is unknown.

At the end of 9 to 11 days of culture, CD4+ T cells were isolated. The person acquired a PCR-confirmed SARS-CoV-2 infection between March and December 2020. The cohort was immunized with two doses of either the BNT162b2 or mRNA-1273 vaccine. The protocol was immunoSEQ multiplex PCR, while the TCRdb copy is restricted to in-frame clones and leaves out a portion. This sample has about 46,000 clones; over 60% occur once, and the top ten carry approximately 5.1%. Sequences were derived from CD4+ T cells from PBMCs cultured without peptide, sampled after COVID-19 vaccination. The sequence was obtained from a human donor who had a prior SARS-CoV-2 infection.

The CDR3 bases are TGTGCCAGCACCGGCGGGGGGACATCATACAATGAGCAGTTCTTC. It encodes CASTGGGTSYNEQFF. The genes are TRBV5-5 and TRBJ2-1, with 8 bases aligning to TRBD2. With V trimmed by 6 bases and J by 4 bases, 9 bases remained unmatched. From germline, CDR1 is SGHKS and CDR2 YYEKEE (reference sequence). This CDR3 comprises 15 residues.